The 17 T cell receptor beta chains given below trace back to one sample, sequenced in a study of spatial heterogeneity in lung cancer. Study-level findings and limits: Tumoral mutation counts were tracked by counts of expanded intratumoral alpha and beta TCRs.

TCRdb analysed the 5' RACE reads with MiXCR anew, one entry per CDR3 protein. The sample consists of 9,500 to 12,000 distinct CDR3 sequences, around 8% of them appearing once. Stated time point: sample taken at primary tumor resection. The antigens these receptors bind are not known. Here the sequenced sample was lung tumor tissue, taken at surgery. The receptors were gathered from a female donor with early-stage non-small cell lung cancer.

This clonotype was recorded many times. The library was built for alpha chains, so this beta chain is an off-target read and its size means little. CDR3 coding DNA: TGTGCCTGGGCAGGGGGTTTAACCGGGGAGCTGTTTTTT. Translated: CAWAGGLTGELFF. This chain connects TRBV30 to TRBJ2-2, with 7 bases that match TRBD1. The CDR3 totals 13 residues. From germline, CDR1 is GTSNPN and CDR2 SVGIG (reference sequence). The ends lost 5 bases at V and 5 bases at J; junction bases unmatched: 5.

About this clonotype itself: The library was designed around alpha chains, so this beta chain is a stray read whose abundance carries little weight. CDR3 coding DNA: TGCAGTGCTAGAGATCCGGGGCCTAGCACAGATACGCAGTATTTT. Its protein is CSARDPGPSTDTQYF. V usage is TRBV20-1 and J usage is TRBJ2-3, with D perhaps assigned TRBD1 or TRBD2 (5 bases each). The CDR3 contains 15 residues. Germline V gene sequence: CDR1 DFQATT, CDR2 SNEGSKA (reference sequence). Trimming cost V 0 bases and J 0 bases, with 10 bases left between them.

This clonotype showed up many times. In a library made to pick up alpha chains, this beta chain is a stray read with a size that means little. V and J are TRBV6-2 or TRBV6-3 and TRBJ2-1; TRBD2 agrees at 7 bases. Germline-derived CDR1 and CDR2 are MNHEY and SVGEGT. V gave up 9 bases and J gave up 0 bases; unmatched junction bases: 8. This CDR3 is built from 15 residues. In DNA form, the CDR3 reads TGTGCCAGTTTCGTGGGGGGGAGCTCCTACAATGAGCAGTTCTTC. This encodes CASFVGGSSYNEQFF.

By its share, this clonotype is medium-sized. Because this beta chain is a stray read in a library intended to capture alpha chains, its abundance should not be given much weight. The chain uses TRBV3-1 and TRBJ1-2; D ambiguous. Germline assignment: CDR1 LGHDT and CDR2 YNNKEL (reference sequence). The V end was cut by 3 bases, the J end by 8 bases, with 10 bases between. This CDR3 has 12 amino acids. The CDR3 region is CASSQQNRGYTF. The CDR3 coding sequence is TGTGCCAGCAGCCAGCAAAATCGAGGCTACACCTTC.

Many counts were recorded for this clonotype. This beta chain is a stray sequence in a library constructed for alpha chains; its clone size is not meaningful. This chain uses TRBV18 with TRBJ1-1; tentatively, D is TRBD1 (6 bases). Deletions cut 6 bases from V and 4 bases from J, with 12 bases between. This CDR3 is built from 13 residues. In germline, CDR1 is KGHSH, CDR2 LQKENI. The DNA of the CDR3 is TGTGCCAGCTCGAACAGGGCGGGCACTGAAGCTTTCTTT. This gives the protein CASSNRAGTEAFF.

A word on this clonotype: Since it is a stray read in a library aimed at alpha chains, this beta chain has a size that is not meaningful. This chain joins TRBV20-1 and TRBJ2-7; TRBD1 matches at 9 bases. The J segment lost 0 bases and the V segment lost 5 bases, leaving 5 bases of the junction unmatched. This CDR3 is 14 amino acids long. Looked up from germline, CDR1 is DFQATT and CDR2 is SNEGSKA (reference sequence). DNA for the CDR3: TGCAGTGCTCCCCGACAGGGGGTCTCCTACGAGCAGTACTTC. Encoded protein: CSAPRQGVSYEQYF.

This clonotype was seen ten or more times. The library was prepared for alpha chains; this beta chain is a stray read, so its frequency means little. CDR3 loop: CASSQDVGRAFSDTGELFF. Written as DNA, the CDR3 is TGCGCCAGCAGCCAAGATGTAGGTAGGGCTTTCTCCGACACCGGGGAGCTGTTTTTT. The rearrangement links TRBV4-1 to TRBJ2-2; D not certain. The V gene's germline CDR1 is MGHRA and CDR2 YSYEKL. V lost 0 bases and J 3 bases, leaving 20 bases between the germline ends. The CDR3 has 19 residues.

On this clonotype itself: Found in a library prepared for alpha chains, this beta chain is an off-target read, and its abundance has little meaning. The chain couples TRBV18 to TRBJ2-3, with D perhaps matching TRBD2 (6 bases). This CDR3 spans 14 amino acids. Germline V CDR1 and CDR2: KGHSH, LQKENI. V shed 3 bases and J shed 5 bases, with 12 bases lying between them. In nucleotides, the CDR3 is TGTGCCAGCTCACCTGGGACTCTCGGAGATACGCAGTATTTT. This translates into CASSPGTLGDTQYF.

This clonotype is labeled medium-sized. This beta chain represents an off-target read in a library built for alpha chains; its size is of limited meaning. The chain couples TRBV7-2 to TRBJ2-2, with D uncertain. The CDR3 runs 16 residues. Germline V gene data show CDR1 as SGHTA and CDR2 as FQGNSA. Trimming cost V 2 bases and J 1 base, with 11 bases left between them. Written as DNA, the CDR3 is TGTGCCAGCAGCTTAATGCGTCTTAAGAACACCGGGGAGCTGTTTTTT. Translated, it gives CASSLMRLKNTGELFF.

This clonotype was recorded many times. With the library built for alpha chains, this beta chain is off target and its frequency is not meaningful. The chain links TRBV30 to TRBJ1-1; maybe TRBD1 (6 bases). Germline-derived CDR1 and CDR2 are GTSNPN and SVGIG (reference sequence). This CDR3 is built from 14 residues. V gave up 2 bases and J gave up 2 bases, with 12 bases separating them. CDR3 DNA: TGTGCCTGGAGTTCCTGGACAGCTAACACTGAAGCTTTCTTT. Its protein is CAWSSWTANTEAFF.

By share of the sample, this clonotype is medium-sized. This beta chain is off target for a library built for alpha chains, so its abundance means little. J is TRBJ1-5 and V is TRBV28, with a possible D match to TRBD1 (5 bases). Germline-derived CDR1 and CDR2 are MDHEN and SYDVKM. The ends were cut back, 2 bases at V and 1 base at J, with 6 bases in the middle. CDR3 length: 14 amino acids. As DNA, the CDR3 is TGTGCCAGCAGTTTAGGGGGGAGCAATCAGCCCCAGCATTTT. This sequence encodes CASSLGGSNQPQHF.

Comment on this clonotype: The library was prepared for alpha chains; this beta chain is a stray read, so its frequency means little. V usage is TRBV20-1 and J usage is TRBJ1-5; 10 nucleotides align to TRBD1. This CDR3 has 18 amino acids. Germline assignment: CDR1 DFQATT and CDR2 SNEGSKA (reference sequence). V lost 2 bases and J lost 0; bases outside the gene matches: 10. CDR3 in amino acids: CSARTPGQGFYSNQPQHF. CDR3 coding DNA: TGCAGTGCTAGAACACCGGGACAGGGGTTTTATAGCAATCAGCCCCAGCATTTT.

As to this clonotype: The CDR3 does not close with the conserved phenylalanine or tryptophan, likely indicating a read error. This beta chain is a stray sequence in a library constructed for alpha chains; its clone size is not meaningful. The chain uses TRBV20-1 and TRBJ1-5; 7 positions agree with TRBD1. The V and J ends lost 5 bases and 3 bases, in that order; junction bases with no gene match: 16. This CDR3 has 17 residues. CDR1 DFQATT and CDR2 SNEGSKA come from the germline V gene (reference sequence). This CDR3 reads CSAPLCRTGVHNQPQHL. The CDR3 DNA reads TGCAGTGCTCCACTATGCCGAACAGGGGTCCACAATCAGCCCCAGCATCTT.

This clonotype showed up many times. Within a library made for alpha chains, this beta chain is off target, and its count is uninformative. The chain couples TRBV12-5 to TRBJ2-7; the D gene is possibly TRBD2 (6 bases). CDR1 and CDR2 from the germline V gene are LGHNT and FRNRAP. The CDR3 length is 17 residues. Trimming stripped 6 bases from V and 2 bases from J, with 23 bases between. The CDR3 nucleotides are TGTGCTAGTGGGACAACTGGAGGGGCCATCTCGGCCTACGAGCAGTACTTC. It specifies CASGTTGGAISAYEQYF. Looking up the rest from reference TRBV12-5 and TRBJ2-7 gives the full variable domain: DARVTQTPRHKVTEMGQEVTMRCQPILGHNTVFWYRQTMMQGLELLAYFRNRAPLDDSGMPKDRFSAEMPDATLATLKIQPSEPRDSAVYFCASGTTGGAISAYEQYFGPGTRLTVT.

The sample holds many counts of this clonotype. In a library made to pick up alpha chains, this beta chain is a stray read with a size that means little. The V gene is TRBV6-5, the J gene TRBJ1-2; tentative D call: TRBD1 (5 bases). This CDR3 comprises 13 residues. The germline V and J ends were trimmed by 1 base and 8 bases, with 11 bases remaining between them. CDR1 MNHEY and CDR2 SVGAGI come from the germline V gene. Here the CDR3 DNA reads TGTGCCAGCAGTTACTGGAGGGAGGGGGGCTACACCTTC. This encodes CASSYWREGGYTF.

This clonotype was observed many times. A library made for alpha chains picked up this beta chain off target, so its size means little. V usage is TRBV6-1 and J usage is TRBJ2-5, with 7 bases matching TRBD1. V gave up 6 bases and J gave up 9 bases; unmatched junction bases: 10. The V gene's germline CDR1 is MNHNS and CDR2 SASEGT. The CDR3 is 13 amino acids. Here the CDR3 DNA reads TGTGCCAGCAGGAACGGACAGGCCGGGTCCCAGTACTTC. It translates to CASRNGQAGSQYF.

There are many counts of this clonotype. As an off-target read in a library built for alpha chains, this beta chain has a frequency of little significance. CDR3 in amino acids: CASSLGGPTSSYEQYF. The CDR3 DNA reads TGCGCCAGCAGCTTGGGAGGACCCACTAGCTCCTACGAGCAGTACTTC. The chain combines TRBV5-1 with TRBJ2-7; D possibly corresponds to TRBD2 (5 bases). Trimming stripped 0 bases from V and 0 bases from J, with 13 bases between. Germline CDR1 and CDR2: SGHRS and YFSETQ. CDR3 length: 16 residues.